This T cell receptor beta chain emerged from a study of identical twins. The CDR3 totals 14 residues. Germline CDR1 and CDR2: SGHRS and YFSETQ. V was trimmed by 4 bases and J by 6 bases, leaving 14 bases between them. TCRdb reprocessed the 5' RACE reads with MiXCR, giving one entry per CDR3 protein. The sample has a few hundred thousand distinct CDR3 sequences; 7.5% to 9.5% are singletons. These sequences were also reported in another study, on yellow fever vaccine responses in identical twins.

The V and J genes are TRBV5-1 and TRBJ2-1, with D perhaps being TRBD1 or TRBD2 (5 bases each). The sample taken for sequencing was CD8+ T cells sorted from blood. The sequence was obtained from a woman aged 18-30 years in good health. The CDR3 sequence: CASSPLGRVNEQFF. CDR3 in DNA: TGCGCCAGCAGCCCCTTGGGACGGGTCAATGAGCAGTTCTTC.